This T cell receptor (beta chain) was documented in a study of monozygotic twins with inflammatory bowel disease. This CDR3 spans 14 amino acids. Per the germline V gene, CDR1 is GTSNPN and CDR2 is SVGIG (reference sequence). TCRdb reprocessed the 5' RACE reads, with one entry per CDR3 protein and no DNA. This sample's clone table lists 400,000 to 500,000 distinct CDR3 sequences. The sequence was obtained from a human donor with ulcerative colitis or Crohn's disease, or a healthy co-twin of an affected twin (not recorded which). The chain uses TRBV30 and TRBJ1-1. Sequenced input: blood. The CDR3 loop reads CAWIYRTDNTEAFF.